One TCR beta chain is described in this entry. These data come from a study of blood T cell repertoires in COVID-19. Measured with immunoSEQ multiplex PCR; TCRdb has only the in-frame clones, and not every one. The sample records roughly 120,000 clones, approximately 81% being singletons. Germline CDR1 reads SNHLY; CDR2 reads FYNNEI. Deletions cut 0 bases from V and 0 bases from J, with 17 bases between. This CDR3 has 18 residues. The specimen sequenced was peripheral blood. The clonotype was recovered from a man aged 45-65 years with acute or convalescent COVID-19. V usage is TRBV2 and J usage is TRBJ1-2; D gene ambiguous. Here the CDR3 DNA reads TGTGCCAGCAGTGAAGCGCTAGCCCCACTCGGGGCTAACTATGGCTACACCTTC. As protein: CASSEALAPLGANYGYTF.